This T cell receptor (beta chain) was identified during a study of T cell responses to AZD1222 COVID-19 vaccine. General study points: At 160-218 and 743-854, vaccine-associated CD4 TCRs were dominant, and they spanned spike.

Trimming took 1 base from V and 4 from J, leaving 5 bases between them. Per the germline V gene, CDR1 is LGHDT and CDR2 is YNNKEL (reference sequence). This CDR3 spans 13 amino acids. As regards this clone: Its specificity is unknown.

Using immunoSEQ multiplex PCR, the repertoire was profiled, and TCRdb retains in-frame clones only, with some absent. The sample holds approximately 120,000 clones, 87% seen once. This sequence originates from an adult in good health. The chain has TRBV3-1 (or the pseudogene TRBV3-2) and TRBJ1-3; D call uncertain. Sample: peripheral blood, taken on day 0 of AZD1222 vaccination. This CDR3 is CASSQGSGNTIYF. DNA of the CDR3: TGTGCCAGCAGCCAAGGGTCCGGAAACACCATATATTTT.